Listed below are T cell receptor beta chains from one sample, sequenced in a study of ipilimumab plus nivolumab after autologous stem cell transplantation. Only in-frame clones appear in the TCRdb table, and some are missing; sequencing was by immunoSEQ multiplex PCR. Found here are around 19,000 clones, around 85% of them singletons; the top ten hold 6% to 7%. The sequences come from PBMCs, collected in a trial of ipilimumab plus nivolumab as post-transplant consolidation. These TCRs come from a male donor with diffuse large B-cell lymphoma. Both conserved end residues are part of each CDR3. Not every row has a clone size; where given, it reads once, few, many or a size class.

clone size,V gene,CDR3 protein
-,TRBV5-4,CASSLVSGRRFF
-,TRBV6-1,CASISVPNYGYTF
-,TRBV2,CASEMDRVSGNTIYF
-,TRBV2,CASSVVRTAVYGYTF
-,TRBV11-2,CASSLAGRRQETQYF
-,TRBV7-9,CASSRSGGTSDTQYF
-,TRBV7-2,CASSLIPGSSGNTIYF
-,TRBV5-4,CASSLVGKVQYF
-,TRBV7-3,CASSLTPSTSTDTQYF
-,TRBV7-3,CASSPALAGGPDETQYF
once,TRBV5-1,CASSALAGLLNTGELFF
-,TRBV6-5,CASSYGGGGPQETQYF
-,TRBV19,CASEATGGAFYGYTF
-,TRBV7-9,CASSHQGDYTF
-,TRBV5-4,CASSLRTVQETQYF
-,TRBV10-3,CAIRGHGRTGELFF
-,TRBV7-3,CASSLGEKTDTQYF
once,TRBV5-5,CASSTLAGGGQPQHF
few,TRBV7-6,CASSLGGNWDDPQYF
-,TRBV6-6,CASRPRGRGEKLFF
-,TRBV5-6,CASSVDRGSSGANVLTF
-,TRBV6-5,CASSYSPSHKDTQYF
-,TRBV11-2,CASSSLGGGEPYRSYEQYF
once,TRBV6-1,CASESAGGLYEQYF
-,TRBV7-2,CASSLGLAGTGELFF
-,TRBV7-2,CASSYASGGKDNEQFF
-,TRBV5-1,CASSPKQGLDTDTQYF
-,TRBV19,CASSVGSEKLFF
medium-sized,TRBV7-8,CASTPGGISWGYTF
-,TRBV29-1,CSVVFQRASEQFF
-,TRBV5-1,CASTSPDRGTYEQYF
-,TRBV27,CASSPENIRDRYTF
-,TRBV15,CATRTGVSTGELFF
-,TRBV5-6,CASSWGTDLEAFF
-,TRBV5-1,CASRTGTASPGETQYF
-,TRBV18,CASSPTGVQETQYF
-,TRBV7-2,CASSFVGGAAETQYF
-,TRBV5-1,CASRHTSGVHEQYF
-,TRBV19,CASSIGRTGDYLYSNQPQHF
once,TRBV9,CASGTPNTGELFF
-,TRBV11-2,CASSSSSMADTQYF
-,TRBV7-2,CASSWAGQGAGEAFF
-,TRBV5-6,CASSLVGQGFEKLFF
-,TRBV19,CASSSTGTDPFVEQFF
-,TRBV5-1,CASSLSFRGEVTNEKLFF
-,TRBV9,CASSVDGASYNEQFF
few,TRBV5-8,CASSSGTGGLIEAFF
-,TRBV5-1,CASSWGQGGNGYTF
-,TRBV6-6,CASSYRERGEQYF
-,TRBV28,CASSLAGTGAQETQYF
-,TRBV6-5,CASSYANSPLHF
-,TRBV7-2,CASSLAGGAHNEQFF